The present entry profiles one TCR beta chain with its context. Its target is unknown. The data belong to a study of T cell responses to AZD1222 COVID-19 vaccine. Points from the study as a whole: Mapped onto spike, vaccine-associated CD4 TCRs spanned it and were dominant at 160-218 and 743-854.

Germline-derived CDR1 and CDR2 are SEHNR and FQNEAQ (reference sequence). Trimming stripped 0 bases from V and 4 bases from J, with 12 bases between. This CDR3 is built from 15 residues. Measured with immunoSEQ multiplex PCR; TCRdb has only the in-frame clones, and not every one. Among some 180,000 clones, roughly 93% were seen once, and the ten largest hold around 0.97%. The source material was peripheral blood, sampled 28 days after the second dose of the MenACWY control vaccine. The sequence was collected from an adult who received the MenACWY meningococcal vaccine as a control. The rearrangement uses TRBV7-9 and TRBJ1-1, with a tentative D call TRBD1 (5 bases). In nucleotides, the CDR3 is TGTGCCAGCAGCTTAGCCGGGGGGAGGCTCACTGAAGCTTTCTTT. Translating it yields CASSLAGGRLTEAFF.